This T cell receptor beta chain was recovered during a study of cytomegalovirus exposure and HLA in healthy donors. This clone was picked up a small number of times. Its antigen is not known. Study-wide results and caveats: In a later analysis, a missense DCLRE1C variant was linked to TCR beta V- and J-gene trimming. Published work reported that the classifier diagnosed cytomegalovirus status with high specificity and sensitivity. Across all donors, roughly uniform sequencing depth was an assumption of the presence/absence analyses.

The PCR made use of 60 Vbeta and 13 Jbeta primers. TCRdb's copy holds only in-frame clones and misses some; the assay was immunoSEQ multiplex PCR. Here the sample spans 150,000 to 180,000 clones, 70% to 80% being singletons. The ends lost 3 bases at V and 5 bases at J; junction bases unmatched: 7. The length of the CDR3 is 15 residues. The V gene's germline CDR1 is SGHRS and CDR2 YFSETQ. Sequenced sample: PBMCs. The chain recombines TRBV5-1 with TRBJ2-3; 9 bases are a match to TRBD1. This receptor was obtained from a young man in good health and CMV-seropositive. As DNA, the CDR3 is TGCGCCAGCAGCTGGGGGACAGGGAAGGGAGATACGCAGTATTTT. Protein product: CASSWGTGKGDTQYF.